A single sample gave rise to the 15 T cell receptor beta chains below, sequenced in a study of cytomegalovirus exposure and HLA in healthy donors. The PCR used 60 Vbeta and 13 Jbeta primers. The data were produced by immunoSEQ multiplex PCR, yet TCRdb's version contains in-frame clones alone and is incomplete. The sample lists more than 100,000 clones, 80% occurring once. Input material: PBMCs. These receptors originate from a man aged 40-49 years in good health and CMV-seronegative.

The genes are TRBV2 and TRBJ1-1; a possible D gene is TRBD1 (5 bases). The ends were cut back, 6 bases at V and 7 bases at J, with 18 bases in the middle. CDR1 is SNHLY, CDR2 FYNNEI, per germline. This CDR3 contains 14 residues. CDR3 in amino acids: CASRERTSPNEAFF. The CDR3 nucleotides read TGTGCCAGCAGGGAACGGACAAGCCCAAATGAAGCTTTCTTT.

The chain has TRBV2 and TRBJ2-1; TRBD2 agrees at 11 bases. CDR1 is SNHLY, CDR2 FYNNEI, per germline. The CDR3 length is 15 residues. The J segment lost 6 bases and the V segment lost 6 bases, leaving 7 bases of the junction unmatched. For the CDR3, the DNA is TGTGCCAGCAGCAATAGCGGGGGGGCCCTCAATGAGCAGTTCTTC. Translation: CASSNSGGALNEQFF.

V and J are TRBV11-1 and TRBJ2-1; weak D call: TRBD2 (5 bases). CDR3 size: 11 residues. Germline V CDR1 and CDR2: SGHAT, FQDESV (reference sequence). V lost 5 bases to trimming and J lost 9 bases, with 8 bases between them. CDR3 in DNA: TGTGCCAGCAGCCCCGCGGGTGAGCAGTTCTTC. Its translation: CASSPAGEQFF.

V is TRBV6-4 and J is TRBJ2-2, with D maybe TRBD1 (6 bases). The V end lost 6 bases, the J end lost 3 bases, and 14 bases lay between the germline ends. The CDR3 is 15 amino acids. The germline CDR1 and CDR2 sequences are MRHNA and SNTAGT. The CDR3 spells CASRQRPGDTGELFF. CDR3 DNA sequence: TGTGCCAGCAGACAAAGGCCAGGGGACACCGGGGAGCTGTTTTTT.

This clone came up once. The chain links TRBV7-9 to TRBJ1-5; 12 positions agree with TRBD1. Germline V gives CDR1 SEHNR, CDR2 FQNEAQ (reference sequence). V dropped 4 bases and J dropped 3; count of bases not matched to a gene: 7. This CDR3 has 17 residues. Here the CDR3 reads CASSYGGGQGANQPQHF. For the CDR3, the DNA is TGTGCCAGCAGCTACGGGGGGGGACAGGGGGCCAATCAGCCCCAGCATTTT.

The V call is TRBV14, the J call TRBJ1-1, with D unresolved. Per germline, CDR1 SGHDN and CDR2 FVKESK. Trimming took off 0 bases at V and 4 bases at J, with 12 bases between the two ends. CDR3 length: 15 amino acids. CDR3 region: CASSQDLLYGTEAFF. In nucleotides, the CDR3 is TGTGCCAGCAGCCAAGATCTTTTGTACGGCACTGAAGCTTTCTTT.

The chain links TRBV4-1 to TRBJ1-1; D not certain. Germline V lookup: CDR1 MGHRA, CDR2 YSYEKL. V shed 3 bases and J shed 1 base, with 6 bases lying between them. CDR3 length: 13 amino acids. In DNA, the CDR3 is TGCGCCAGCAGCCAGACAAAGAACACTGAAGCTTTCTTT. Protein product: CASSQTKNTEAFF.

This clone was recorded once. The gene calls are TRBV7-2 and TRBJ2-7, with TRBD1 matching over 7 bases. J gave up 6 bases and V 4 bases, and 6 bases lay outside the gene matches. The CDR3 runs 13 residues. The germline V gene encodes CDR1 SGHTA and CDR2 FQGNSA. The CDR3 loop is CASSSQGVGEQYF. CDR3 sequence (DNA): TGTGCCAGCAGCTCGCAGGGGGTGGGCGAGCAGTACTTC.

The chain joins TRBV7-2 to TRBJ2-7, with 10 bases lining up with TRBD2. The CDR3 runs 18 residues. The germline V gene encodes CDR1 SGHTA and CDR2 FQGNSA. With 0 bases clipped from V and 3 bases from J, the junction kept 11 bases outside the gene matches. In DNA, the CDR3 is TGTGCCAGCAGCTTAGCCGGGACTAGCGCCTCTTTGTTCTACGAGCAGTACTTC. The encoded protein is CASSLAGTSASLFYEQYF.

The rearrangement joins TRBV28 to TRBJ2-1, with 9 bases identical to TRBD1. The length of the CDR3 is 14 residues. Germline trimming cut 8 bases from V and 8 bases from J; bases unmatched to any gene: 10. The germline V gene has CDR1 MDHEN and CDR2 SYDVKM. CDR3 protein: CASARDRVIDEQFF. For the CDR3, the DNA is TGTGCCAGCGCCCGGGACAGGGTGATCGATGAGCAGTTCTTC.

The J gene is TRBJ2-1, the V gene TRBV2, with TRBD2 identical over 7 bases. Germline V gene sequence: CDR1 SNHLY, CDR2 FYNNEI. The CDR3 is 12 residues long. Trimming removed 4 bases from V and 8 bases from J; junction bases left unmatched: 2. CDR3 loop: CASSGEGYEQFF. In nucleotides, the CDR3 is TGTGCCAGCAGTGGGGAGGGCTATGAGCAGTTCTTC.

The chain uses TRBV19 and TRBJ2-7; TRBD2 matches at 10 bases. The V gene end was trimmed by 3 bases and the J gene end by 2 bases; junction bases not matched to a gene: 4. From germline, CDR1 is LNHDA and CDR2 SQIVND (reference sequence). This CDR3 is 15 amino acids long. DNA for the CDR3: TGTGCCAGTAGTATCCGGACTAGCGGACCCTACGAGCAGTACTTC. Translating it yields CASSIRTSGPYEQYF.

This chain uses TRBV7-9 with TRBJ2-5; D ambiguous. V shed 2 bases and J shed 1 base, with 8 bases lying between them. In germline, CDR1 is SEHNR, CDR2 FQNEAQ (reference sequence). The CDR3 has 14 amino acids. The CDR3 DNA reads TGTGCCAGCAGCTTAACAAATCCCCAAGAGACCCAGTACTTC. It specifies CASSLTNPQETQYF.

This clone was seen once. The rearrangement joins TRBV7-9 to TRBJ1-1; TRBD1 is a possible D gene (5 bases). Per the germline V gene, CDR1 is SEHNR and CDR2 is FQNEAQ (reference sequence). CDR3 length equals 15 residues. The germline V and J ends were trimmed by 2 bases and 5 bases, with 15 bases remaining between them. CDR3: CASSLNSGGGTEAFF. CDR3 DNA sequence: TGTGCCAGCAGCTTAAATTCCGGGGGGGGGACTGAAGCTTTCTTT.

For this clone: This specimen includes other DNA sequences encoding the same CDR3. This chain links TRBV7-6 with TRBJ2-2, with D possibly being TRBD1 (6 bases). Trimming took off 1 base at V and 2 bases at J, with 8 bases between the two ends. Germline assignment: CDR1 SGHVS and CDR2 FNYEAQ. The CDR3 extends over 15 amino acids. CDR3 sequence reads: CASSLGQANTGELFF. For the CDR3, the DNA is TGTGCCAGCAGCTTAGGACAGGCAAACACCGGGGAGCTGTTTTTT.